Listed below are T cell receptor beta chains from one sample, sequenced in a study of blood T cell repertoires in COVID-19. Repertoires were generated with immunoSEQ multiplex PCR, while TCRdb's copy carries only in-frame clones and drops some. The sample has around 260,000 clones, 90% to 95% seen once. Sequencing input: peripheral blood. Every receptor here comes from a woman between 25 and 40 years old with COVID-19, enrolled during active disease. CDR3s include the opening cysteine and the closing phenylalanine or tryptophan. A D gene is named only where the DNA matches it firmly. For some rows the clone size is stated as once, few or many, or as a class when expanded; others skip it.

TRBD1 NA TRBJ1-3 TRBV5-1 TGCGCCAGCAGCCCATCCACAGGGGACTCTGGAAACACCATATATTTT CASSPSTGDSGNTIYF
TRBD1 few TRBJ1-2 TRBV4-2 TGTGCCAGCAGCATTCCGGGACAGATCGCAGAGTATGGCTACACCTTC CASSIPGQIAEYGYTF
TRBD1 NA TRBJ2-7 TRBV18 TGTGCCAGCTCACCGGGGACAGGGGGCTCCTACGAGCAGTACTTC CASSPGTGGSYEQYF
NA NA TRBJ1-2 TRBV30 TGTGCCTGGAGACAGGACTATGGCTACACCTTC CAWRQDYGYTF
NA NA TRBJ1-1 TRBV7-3 TGTGCCAGCAGCTTAAACGGTGGTCAGAACACTGAAGCTTTCTTT CASSLNGGQNTEAFF
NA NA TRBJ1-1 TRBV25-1 TGTGCCAGCAGTAACTTTCTAGGTGAAGCTTTCTTT CASSNFLGEAFF
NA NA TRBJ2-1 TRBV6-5 TGTGCCAGCACTGCCTGGAGGTATGAGCAGTTCTTC CASTAWRYEQFF
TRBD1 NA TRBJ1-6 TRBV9 TGTGCCAGCAGCCCCCGGGACAGGCCCAATTCACCCCTCCACTTT CASSPRDRPNSPLHF
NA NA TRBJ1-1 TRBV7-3 TGTGCCAGCAGCTTAACGGGCAGTCCCAATCTTGGCGCTGAAGCTTTCTTT CASSLTGSPNLGAEAFF
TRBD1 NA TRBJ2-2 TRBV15 TGTGCCACCAGCAGGAGGACAGGGGGCATCGGGGAGCTGTTTTTT CATSRRTGGIGELFF
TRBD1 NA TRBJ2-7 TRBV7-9 TGTGCCAGCAGCTTAGCCTACGGACAGGCCTACGAGCAGTACTTC CASSLAYGQAYEQYF
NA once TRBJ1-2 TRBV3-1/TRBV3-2 TGTGCCAGCAGCCAAGAGACAGAAGTCTATGGCTACACCTTC CASSQETEVYGYTF
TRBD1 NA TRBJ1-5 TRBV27 TGTGCCAGCAGTTCCACAGGGGGCAATCAGCCCCAGCATTTT CASSSTGGNQPQHF
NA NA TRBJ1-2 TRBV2 TGTGCCAGCAGGCCGGGGGGAAACAGGAACTATGGCTACACCTTC CASRPGGNRNYGYTF
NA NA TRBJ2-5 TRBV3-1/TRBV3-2 TGTGCCAGCAGCCCCGCCCTAAGTGACCAGTACTTC CASSPALSDQYF
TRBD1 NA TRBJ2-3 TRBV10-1 TGCGCCAGCAGTCCCAATTCCGGGACAGGGTGGAAAGATACGCAGTATTTT CASSPNSGTGWKDTQYF
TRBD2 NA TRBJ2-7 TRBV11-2 TGTGCCAGCAGCTTAGGCGGGGCGGGAGTCTCCTTTGGAGAGCAGTACTTC CASSLGGAGVSFGEQYF
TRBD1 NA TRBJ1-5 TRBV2 TGTGCCAGTAACGGGGGACAGGGTGTTAATCAGCCCCAGCATTTT CASNGGQGVNQPQHF
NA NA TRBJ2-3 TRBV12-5 TGTGCTAGTGGTTTGGTACAGGGTCCAGATACGCAGTATTTT CASGLVQGPDTQYF
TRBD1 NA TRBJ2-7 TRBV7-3 TGTGCCAGCAGCGTAGACAGGGGGCTAGGCTACGAGCAGTACTTC CASSVDRGLGYEQYF
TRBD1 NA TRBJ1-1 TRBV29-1 TGCAGCGCTTGGGACAGGATGAACACTGAAGCTTTCTTT CSAWDRMNTEAFF
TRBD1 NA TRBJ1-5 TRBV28 TGTGCCAGCAGTTACCGGGACAGGGACTATCAGCCCCAGCATTTT CASSYRDRDYQPQHF
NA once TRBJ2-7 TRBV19 TGTGCCAGTAGTCCCAGCGCCCTCTCCTACGAGCAGTACTTC CASSPSALSYEQYF
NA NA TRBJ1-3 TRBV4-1 TGCGCCAGCAGCCCGTATCCTGGAAACACCATATATTTT CASSPYPGNTIYF
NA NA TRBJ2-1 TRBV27 TGTGCCAGCAGTCGCCGGGACTACAATGAGCAGTTCTTC CASSRRDYNEQFF
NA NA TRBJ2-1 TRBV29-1 TGCAGCGTTATTAGCGACTACAATGAGCAGTTCTTC CSVISDYNEQFF
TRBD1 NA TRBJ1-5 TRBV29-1 TGCAGCGTTACGACAGGGGACGGCAATCAGCCCCAGCATTTT CSVTTGDGNQPQHF
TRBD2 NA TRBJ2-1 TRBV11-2 TGTGCCAGCAGCTTTTTCCGGGCGGGAGGGCTAACCAATGAGCAGTTCTTC CASSFFRAGGLTNEQFF
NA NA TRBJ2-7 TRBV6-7 TGTGCCAGCAGTTCCTTCCGGGACACAGGCTCCTACGAGCAGTACTTC CASSSFRDTGSYEQYF
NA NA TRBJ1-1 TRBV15 TGTGCCACCAGCAGAGGACGGGGGAACACTGAAGCTTTCTTT CATSRGRGNTEAFF
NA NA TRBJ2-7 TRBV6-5 TGTGCCAGCAGTCCCCACCGGGACAAAAAAGGCGAGCAGTACTTC CASSPHRDKKGEQYF
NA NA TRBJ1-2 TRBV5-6 TGTGCCAGCAGCTTCGGACAAGCCAACTATGGCTACACCTTC CASSFGQANYGYTF
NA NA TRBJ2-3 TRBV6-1 TGTGCCAGCAGTGAAGCTCTAGCGTCTCACGGCTCAAACCATTTT CASSEALASHGSNHF
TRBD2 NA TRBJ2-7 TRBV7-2 TGTGCCAGCAGCTTAGGGGGGGGGATTGTTTACGAGCAGTACTTC CASSLGGGIVYEQYF
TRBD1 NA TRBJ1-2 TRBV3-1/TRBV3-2 TGTGCCAGCAGCCTCGACAGGGGCCACGGCTACACCTTC CASSLDRGHGYTF
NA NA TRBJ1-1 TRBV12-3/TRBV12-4 TGTGCCAGCAGTTCACGAGGGGGATTGGTAGCTTTCTTT CASSSRGGLVAFF
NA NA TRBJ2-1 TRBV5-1 TGCGCCAGCAGCTTGCAGGACTCCCTTGAGCAGTTCTTC CASSLQDSLEQFF
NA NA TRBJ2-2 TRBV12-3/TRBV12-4 TGTGCCAGCAGTTTAGCCGACACCGGGGAGCTGTTTTTT CASSLADTGELFF
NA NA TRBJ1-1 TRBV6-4 TGTGCCAGCAGTGCGGAGGGGCCCAACACTGAAGCTTTCTTT CASSAEGPNTEAFF
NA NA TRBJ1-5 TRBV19 TGTGCCAGTAGTACCGGGACACTTAGGGGGAATCAGCCCCAGCATTTT CASSTGTLRGNQPQHF
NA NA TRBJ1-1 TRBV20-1 TGCAGGAACAGGGTTAACACTGAAGCTTTCTTT CRNRVNTEAFF
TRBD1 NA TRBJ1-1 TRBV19 TGTGCCAGTAGTCCGACGGGACAGGGGGTGACTGAAGCTTTCTTT CASSPTGQGVTEAFF
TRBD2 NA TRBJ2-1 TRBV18 TGTGCCAGCTCAGCCGAAATAGCGGGAGTACTCAATGAGCAGTTCTTC CASSAEIAGVLNEQFF
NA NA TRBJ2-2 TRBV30 TGTGCCTGGAGCTCTTTGAACACCGGGGAGCTGTTTTTT CAWSSLNTGELFF
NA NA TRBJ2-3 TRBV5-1 TGCGCCAGCAGCTTGCCTAACACAGATACGCAGTATTTT CASSLPNTDTQYF
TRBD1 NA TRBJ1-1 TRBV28 TGTGCCAGCAGTCTTAGACAGGGGAGGACTGAAGCTTTCTTT CASSLRQGRTEAFF
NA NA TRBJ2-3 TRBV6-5 TGTGCCAGCGTAGCTAGGAGGGAGGCGGGGGATACGCAGTATTTT CASVARREAGDTQYF